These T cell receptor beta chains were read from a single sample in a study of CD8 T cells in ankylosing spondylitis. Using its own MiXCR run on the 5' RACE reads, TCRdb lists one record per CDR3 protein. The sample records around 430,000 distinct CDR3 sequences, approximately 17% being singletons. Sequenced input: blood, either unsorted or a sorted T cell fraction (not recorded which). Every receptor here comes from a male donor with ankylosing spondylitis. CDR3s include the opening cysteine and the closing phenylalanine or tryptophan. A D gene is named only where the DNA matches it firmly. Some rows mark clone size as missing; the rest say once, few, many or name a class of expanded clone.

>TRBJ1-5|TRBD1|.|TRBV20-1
TGCAGTGCTCGGACCAGGGGGCAGAGCAATCAGCCCCAGCATTTT
CSARTRGQSNQPQHF
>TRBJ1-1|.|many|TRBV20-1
TGCAGTGCTAGAGACAGGGGAGTTATTAGTCTAGCTTTCTTT
CSARDRGVISLAFF
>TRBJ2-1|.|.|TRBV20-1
TGCAGTGCTAGAATGGGGGTCCCCTTCACTGAGCAGTTCTTC
CSARMGVPFTEQFF
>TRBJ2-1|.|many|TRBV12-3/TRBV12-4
TGTGCCAGCAGTCCGGACAATGAGCAGTTCTTC
CASSPDNEQFF
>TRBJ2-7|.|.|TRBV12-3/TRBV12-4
TGTGCCAGCAGTTTAACCGTCAACGAGCAGTACTTC
CASSLTVNEQYF
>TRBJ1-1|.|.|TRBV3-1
TGTGCCAGCAGCCCGCAATTAACGTTGGGGGGGCGATCCACTGAAGCTTTCTTT
CASSPQLTLGGRSTEAFF
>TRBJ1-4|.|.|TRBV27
TGTGCCAGCAGTCCCCGGAGGGATAATGAAAAACTGTTTTTT
CASSPRRDNEKLFF
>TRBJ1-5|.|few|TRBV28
TGTGCCAGCAGTCCACCACGGATAAGCCAGCCCCAGCATTTT
CASSPPRISQPQHF
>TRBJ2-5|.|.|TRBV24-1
TGTGCCACCAGTGACCCAGGGACAGCGGGGGAGACCCAGTACTTC
CATSDPGTAGETQYF
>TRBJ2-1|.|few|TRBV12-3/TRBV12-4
TGTGCCAGCAGTTTTGTTCAGGGGAGCTACAATGAGCAGTTCTTC
CASSFVQGSYNEQFF
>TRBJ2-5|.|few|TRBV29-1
TGCAGCGCCTCACCTTCAGGCGCTCAAGAGACCCAGTACTTC
CSASPSGAQETQYF
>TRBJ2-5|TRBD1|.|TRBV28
TGTGCCAGCAGTTTATGGGGACAGCAGACCCAGTACTTC
CASSLWGQQTQYF
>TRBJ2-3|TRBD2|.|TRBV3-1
TGTGCCAGCAGCCAAGATCAGGAGCGGGGGGCCGGAACAGATACGCAGTATTTT
CASSQDQERGAGTDTQYF
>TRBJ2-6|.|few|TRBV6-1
TGTGCCAGCAGTGAGCGGACAGCCAGCTCTGGGGCCAACGTCCTGACTTTC
CASSERTASSGANVLTF
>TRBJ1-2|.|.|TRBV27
TGTGCCAGCAGTCCAGCCGATCTACCCTATGGCTACACCTTC
CASSPADLPYGYTF
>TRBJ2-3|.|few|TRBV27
TGTGCCAGCAGTTCTTCTAGCGTCCCGACAGATACGCAGTATTTT
CASSSSSVPTDTQYF
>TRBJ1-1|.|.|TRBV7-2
TGTGCCAGCAGCACGCGACAGGAGGGTCAAGCTTTCTTT
CASSTRQEGQAFF
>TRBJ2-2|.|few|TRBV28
TGTGCCAGCAGCTACTACGTTGGGGGGGAGCTGTTTTTT
CASSYYVGGELFF
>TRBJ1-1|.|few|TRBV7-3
TGTGCCAGCAGCTTACAGGGGAAGACTGAAGCTTTCTTT
CASSLQGKTEAFF
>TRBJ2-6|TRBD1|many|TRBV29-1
TGCAGCGTTGAAGTCGGTTTAGGACAGGGAGATACTGGGGCCAACGTCCTGACTTTC
CSVEVGLGQGDTGANVLTF
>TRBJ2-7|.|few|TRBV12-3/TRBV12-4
TGTGCCAGCAGGCCCCCGGGACATTACGAGCAGTACTTC
CASRPPGHYEQYF
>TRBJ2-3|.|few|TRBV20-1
TGCAGTGCTAGAGGGGGGGCTCCCAGCACAGATACGCAGTATTTT
CSARGGAPSTDTQYF
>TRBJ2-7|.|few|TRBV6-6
TGTGCCAGCTCCGGTGTTCGGGAGCAGTACTTC
CASSGVREQYF
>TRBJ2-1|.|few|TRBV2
TGTGCCAGCAGTGTGACAGCGGTAGGTGATGAGCAGTTCTTC
CASSVTAVGDEQFF
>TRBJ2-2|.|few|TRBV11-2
TGTGCCAGCAGCTTATGGAAGGGCCCCGGGGAGCTGTTTTTT
CASSLWKGPGELFF
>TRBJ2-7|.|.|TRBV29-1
TGCAGCGTTGGGACTTCCTACGAGCAGTACTTC
CSVGTSYEQYF
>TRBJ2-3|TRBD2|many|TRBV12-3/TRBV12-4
TGTGCCAGCCCGACTAGCGGGAGAGATACGCAGTATTTT
CASPTSGRDTQYF
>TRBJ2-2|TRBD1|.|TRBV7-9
TGTGCCAGCAGCCCCCGGGACAGGGAAGGCACCGGGGAGCTGTTTTTT
CASSPRDREGTGELFF
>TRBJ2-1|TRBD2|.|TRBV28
TGTGCCAGCAGTCCCAGTGGTGCGGGAGGGGGAAATGAGCAGTTCTTC
CASSPSGAGGGNEQFF
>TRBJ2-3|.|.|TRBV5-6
TGTGCCAGCAGCTTGCCTACCGAGGCGGGGACTGGCACAGATACGCAGTATTTT
CASSLPTEAGTGTDTQYF
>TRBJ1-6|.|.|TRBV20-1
TGCAGTGCTAGAGATCGGGGGAGCTCCTATAATTCACCCCTCCACTTT
CSARDRGSSYNSPLHF
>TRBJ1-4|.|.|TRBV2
TGTGCCAGCAGTGAAGCGCTTCAGGGTTTCGGTGAAAAACTGTTTTTT
CASSEALQGFGEKLFF
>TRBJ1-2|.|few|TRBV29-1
TGCAGCGTTGAAGATCTGGGGACACCCAACTATGGCTACACCTTC
CSVEDLGTPNYGYTF
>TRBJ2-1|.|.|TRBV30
TGTGCCGGCACTGGGGCCCACAATGAGCAGTTCTTC
CAGTGAHNEQFF
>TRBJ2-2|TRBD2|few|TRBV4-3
TGCGCCAGCAGCCCCCAGACTAGCGGAGGCACCGGGGAGCTGTTTTTT
CASSPQTSGGTGELFF
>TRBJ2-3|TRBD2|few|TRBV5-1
TGCGCCAGCGGCGCAGGACTAGCATTAGATACGCAGTATTTT
CASGAGLALDTQYF
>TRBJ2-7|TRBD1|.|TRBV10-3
TGTGCCATCAGAAACGACAGGGACTACGAGCAGTACTTC
CAIRNDRDYEQYF
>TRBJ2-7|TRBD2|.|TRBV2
TGTGCAAGCGGGACTAGCGGCGGGGAGCAGTACTTC
CASGTSGGEQYF
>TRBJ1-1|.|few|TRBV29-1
TGCAGCGCCCTCGGACGGCCCTACACTGAAGCTTTCTTT
CSALGRPYTEAFF
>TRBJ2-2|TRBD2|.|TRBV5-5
TGTGCCAGCAGCGCGGGACTAGCGGCAAACACCGGGGAGCTGTTTTTT
CASSAGLAANTGELFF